Listed below are T cell receptor beta chains from one sample, sequenced in a study of post-analysis software for immune sequencing data. Using its own MiXCR run on the PCR reads, TCRdb lists one record per CDR3 protein. Of a few hundred thousand distinct CDR3 sequences listed, 35% to 45% are singletons. The source material was blood. The source is a girl aged 10-17 years with multiple sclerosis. Both conserved end residues are part of each CDR3. A D gene is named only where the DNA matches it firmly. Clone size, where shown, is once, few, many, or a class for clones that have expanded.

. | TRBJ2-1 | TRBD2 | TRBV12-3/TRBV12-4 | TGTGCCAGCAGTTTCAACGGCGGGGGGTATGAGCAGTTCTTC | CASSFNGGGYEQFF
. | TRBJ2-5 | . | TRBV20-1 | TGCAGTGCTAGAATCCAGCGCCGACAAGAGACCCAGTACTTC | CSARIQRRQETQYF
. | TRBJ2-4 | TRBD1 | TRBV29-1 | TGCAGCGTTGGACTGTTTGTGCGGACAGGGGGGCGAATGGGCAAAAACATTCAGTACTTC | CSVGLFVRTGGRMGKNIQYF
. | TRBJ2-2 | . | TRBV4-1 | TGCGCCAGCGGCCCAGGACAGTTAGAGCTGTTTTTT | CASGPGQLELFF
. | TRBJ1-2 | . | TRBV20-1 | TGCAGTGCTAGTACAGGGTACGGCTACACCTTC | CSASTGYGYTF
many | TRBJ2-5 | TRBD2 | TRBV6-1 | TGTGCCAGCAGTGAAGGAGCGGGGGGCCCGGAGACCCAGTACTTC | CASSEGAGGPETQYF
many | TRBJ2-1 | TRBD2 | TRBV7-9 | TGTGCCAGCAGCTTTAGCGGGGGGGCTTTCTCCTACAATGAGCAGTTCTTC | CASSFSGGAFSYNEQFF
. | TRBJ1-5 | TRBD1 | TRBV19 | TGTGCCAGTAGTTCCCCAGGGGGTACCCAGCCCCAGCATTTT | CASSSPGGTQPQHF
. | TRBJ1-2 | . | TRBV20-1 | TGCAGTGCTAGGCCGCTAATGGACGATGGCTACACCTTC | CSARPLMDDGYTF
. | TRBJ2-7 | . | TRBV12-3/TRBV12-4 | TGTGCCAGCAGTTTAGTGTACTTC | CASSLVYF